Below, 17 T cell receptor beta chains from the same sample are listed, as sequenced in a study of cytomegalovirus exposure and HLA in healthy donors. The table came from immunoSEQ multiplex PCR; TCRdb's copy has only in-frame clones and leaves some out. The data contain approximately 70,000 clones, 85% to 95% of them singletons. The material sequenced was PBMCs. The receptor source for this set is a young woman in good health and CMV-seropositive.

The chain combines TRBV2 with TRBJ2-7; 13 bases map to TRBD2. Germline V gene lookup returns CDR1 SNHLY and CDR2 FYNNEI. Trimming at V came to 4 bases and at J to 7 bases, leaving 13 bases not matched to a gene. There are 17 residues in the CDR3. The DNA for the CDR3 is TGTGCCAGCAGTGGAGGACTAGCGGGGGTCCGCCGCAGGGAGCAGTACTTC. Translated, it gives CASSGGLAGVRRREQYF.

The chain carries TRBV4-1 and TRBJ1-4, with D perhaps TRBD1 (5 bases). The CDR3 is made up of 16 amino acids. V was trimmed by 3 bases and J by 0 bases, leaving 11 bases between them. Germline values: CDR1 MGHRA, CDR2 YSYEKL. CDR3 loop: CASSHRVSATNEKLFF. The DNA for the CDR3 is TGCGCCAGCAGCCACAGGGTTAGTGCAACTAATGAAAAACTGTTTTTT.

This clone has a handful of counts. This chain links TRBV27 with TRBJ2-5, with D maybe TRBD2 (6 bases). Germline V gene lookup returns CDR1 MNHEY and CDR2 SMNVEV (reference sequence). The CDR3 runs to 15 residues. The ends were cut back, 1 base at V and 5 bases at J, with 14 bases in the middle. The CDR3, as DNA: TGTGCCAGCAGTTTATTGGCGGACGCGGGGGAGACCCAGTACTTC. As protein: CASSLLADAGETQYF.

J is TRBJ1-1 and V is TRBV14; 10 nucleotides line up with TRBD1. J lost 4 bases, V lost 2 bases, and 7 bases had no gene match. The CDR3 spans 16 residues. Germline V gene data show CDR1 as SGHDN and CDR2 as FVKESK. The CDR3 sequence is CASSQRTGGRGTEAFF. DNA for the CDR3: TGTGCCAGCAGCCAAAGGACAGGGGGTAGGGGCACTGAAGCTTTCTTT.

This sequence joins TRBV18 and TRBJ1-6; TRBD1 matches at 9 bases. Germline trimming cut 5 bases from V and 4 bases from J; bases unmatched to any gene: 9. The CDR3 contains 17 residues. The V gene's germline CDR1 is KGHSH and CDR2 LQKENI. CDR3 nucleotides: TGTGCCAGCTCAAAGACGGACAGGGGTTATTATAATTCACCCCTCCACTTT. Its protein product is CASSKTDRGYYNSPLHF.

The rearrangement links TRBV4-2 to TRBJ2-7; weak D call: TRBD1 (6 bases). Trimming shortened V by 0 bases and J by 3 bases, and 12 bases separated the two germline ends. Germline V gene data show CDR1 as LGHNA and CDR2 as YNFKEQ. The length of the CDR3 is 15 residues. The CDR3 DNA is TGTGCCAGCAGCCAAGAGGGGGAGACAGGCTACGAGCAGTACTTC. Encoded protein: CASSQEGETGYEQYF.

This clone was picked up one time. This sequence joins TRBV29-1 and TRBJ1-1, with D possibly matching TRBD1 (5 bases). Germline values: CDR1 SQVTM, CDR2 ANQGSEA. Trimming left V 7 bases short and J 1 base short, with 7 bases between. The CDR3 loop spans 11 amino acids. Here the CDR3 reads CSGGENTEAFF. The DNA for the CDR3 is TGCAGCGGGGGGGAGAACACTGAAGCTTTCTTT.

As DNA, the CDR3 is TGTGCCAGCAGCGCCGGACAGGGCGGCAATCAGCCCCAGCATTTT. Translating gives CASSAGQGGNQPQHF. The J gene is TRBJ1-5, the V gene TRBV9; 8 positions agree with TRBD1. This CDR3 has 15 residues. The V and J ends lost 3 bases and 2 bases, in that order; junction bases with no gene match: 4. Germline CDR1 SGDLS, CDR2 YYNGEE.

J is TRBJ2-4 and V is TRBV7-8; 10 nucleotides line up with TRBD1. Germline CDR1 is SGHVS and CDR2 is FQNEAQ. Germline trimming cut 1 base from V and 15 bases from J; bases unmatched to any gene: 3. The CDR3 extends over 12 amino acids. Here the CDR3 reads CASSLGTGGWYF. CDR3 sequence (DNA): TGTGCCAGCAGCTTAGGGACAGGGGGTTGGTACTTC. Variable domain in full (rest from reference TRBV7-8 and TRBJ2-4): GAGVSQSPRYKVAKRGQDVALRCDPISGHVSLFWYQQALGQGPEFLTYFQNEAQLDKSGLPSDRFFAERPEGSVSTLKIQRTQQEDSAVYLCASSLGTGGWYFGAGTRLSVL.

V and J are TRBV5-1 and TRBJ2-2, with D perhaps matching TRBD2 (5 bases). Trimming took off 6 bases at V and 5 bases at J, with 20 bases between the two ends. Per the germline V gene, CDR1 is SGHRS and CDR2 is YFSETQ. This CDR3 spans 16 amino acids. For the CDR3, the DNA is TGCGCCAGCACCTTCCGCCTGGCGGGCACTACCGGGGAGCTGTTTTTT. Encoded protein: CASTFRLAGTTGELFF.

The chain recombines TRBV27 with TRBJ1-2; possibly TRBD1 for D (5 bases). Germline CDR1 reads MNHEY; CDR2 reads SMNVEV (reference sequence). V lost 4 bases and J 8 bases, leaving 11 bases between the germline ends. The CDR3 sequence is 12 residues long. The CDR3, as DNA: TGTGCCAGCAGTTCCTCAAGGGGAGGCTACACCTTC. Translating it yields CASSSSRGGYTF.

The chain employs TRBV9 and TRBJ2-3; 10 bases are shared with TRBD1. The CDR3 loop spans 16 amino acids. The V gene's germline CDR1 is SGDLS and CDR2 YYNGEE. V gave up 5 bases and J gave up 4 bases; unmatched junction bases: 10. CDR3 loop: CASSSGDRGWADTQYF. CDR3 DNA sequence: TGTGCCAGCAGTTCAGGGGACAGGGGTTGGGCAGATACGCAGTATTTT.

This chain links TRBV5-1 with TRBJ2-1; 9 nucleotides align to TRBD2. Germline trimming cut 6 bases from V and 2 bases from J; bases unmatched to any gene: 6. Germline V gives CDR1 SGHRS, CDR2 YFSETQ. The CDR3 consists of 15 residues. This CDR3 is CASKTLAGTYNEQFF. Here the CDR3 DNA reads TGCGCCAGCAAGACCCTAGCGGGAACCTACAATGAGCAGTTCTTC.

The CDR3: CASRDRGFSEQYF. As DNA, the CDR3 is TGTGCCAGCCGGGACAGGGGATTCTCCGAGCAGTACTTC. The chain recombines TRBV19 with TRBJ2-7, with 10 bases fitting TRBD1. The CDR3 has 13 residues. Germline CDR1 is LNHDA and CDR2 is SQIVND (reference sequence). The junction had 8 bases not matched to a gene; V was cut back by 9 bases and J by 6 bases. The variable domain in full, with the rest retrieved from reference TRBV19 and TRBJ2-7, is DGGITQSPKYLFRKEGQNVTLSCEQNLNHDAMYWYRQDPGQGLRLIYYSQIVNDFQKGDIAEGYSVSREKKESFPLTVTSAQKNPTAFYLCASRDRGFSEQYFGPGTRLTVT.

The chain couples TRBV4-1 to TRBJ2-3, with D possibly being TRBD1 (5 bases). V gave up 0 bases and J gave up 0 bases, with 7 bases separating them. CDR3 size: 15 residues. Per the germline V gene, CDR1 is MGHRA and CDR2 is YSYEKL. CDR3 DNA: TGCGCCAGCAGCCAAGAAGACAGTAGCACAGATACGCAGTATTTT. This sequence encodes CASSQEDSSTDTQYF.

V gene TRBV4-1 combines with J gene TRBJ2-3, with TRBD2 identical over 8 bases. The CDR3 runs 15 residues. V dropped 4 bases and J dropped 3; count of bases not matched to a gene: 6. The germline CDR1 and CDR2 sequences are MGHRA and YSYEKL. The chain's CDR3 is CASSLGSGRTDTQYF. The DNA for the CDR3 is TGCGCCAGCAGCCTTGGAAGCGGGAGAACAGATACGCAGTATTTT.

The chain links TRBV30 to TRBJ1-6, with TRBD1 as a possible D gene (6 bases). The CDR3 loop spans 14 amino acids. With 2 bases removed from V and 9 bases from J, the gap between germline ends came to 14 bases. CDR1 is GTSNPN and CDR2 is SVGIG in the germline V gene (reference sequence). CDR3 nucleotides: TGTGCCTGGAGTTTCGGCAGGGGCCGTTCACCCCTCCACTTT. This codes for CAWSFGRGRSPLHF.